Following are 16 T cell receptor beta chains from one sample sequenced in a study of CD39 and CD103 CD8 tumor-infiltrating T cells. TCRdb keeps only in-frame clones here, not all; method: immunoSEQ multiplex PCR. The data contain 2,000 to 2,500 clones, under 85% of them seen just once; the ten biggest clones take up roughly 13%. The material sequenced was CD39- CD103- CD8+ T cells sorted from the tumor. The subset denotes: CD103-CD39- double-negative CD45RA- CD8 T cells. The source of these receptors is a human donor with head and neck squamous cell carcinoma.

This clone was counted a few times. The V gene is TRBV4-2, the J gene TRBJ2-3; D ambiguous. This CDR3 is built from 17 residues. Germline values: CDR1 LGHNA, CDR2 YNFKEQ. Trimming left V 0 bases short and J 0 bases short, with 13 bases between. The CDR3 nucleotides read TGTGCCAGCAGCCAAGATCTGGGCACGCCTAGCACAGATACGCAGTATTTT. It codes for CASSQDLGTPSTDTQYF.

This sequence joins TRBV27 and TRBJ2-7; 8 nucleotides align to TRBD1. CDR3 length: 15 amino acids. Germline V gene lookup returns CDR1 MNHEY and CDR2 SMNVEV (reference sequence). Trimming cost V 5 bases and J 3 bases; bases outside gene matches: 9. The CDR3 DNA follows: TGTGCCAGCAGTATACGGACAGGGCTAAACTACGAGCAGTACTTC. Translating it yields CASSIRTGLNYEQYF.

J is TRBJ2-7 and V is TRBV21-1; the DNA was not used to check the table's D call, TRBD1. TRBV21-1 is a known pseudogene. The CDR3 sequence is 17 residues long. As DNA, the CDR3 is TGTGCCAGCAGCAAAGGGGGACAGTGGCCCAGCCTGTTATCTACGTACTTC. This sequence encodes CASSKGGQWPSLLSTYF.

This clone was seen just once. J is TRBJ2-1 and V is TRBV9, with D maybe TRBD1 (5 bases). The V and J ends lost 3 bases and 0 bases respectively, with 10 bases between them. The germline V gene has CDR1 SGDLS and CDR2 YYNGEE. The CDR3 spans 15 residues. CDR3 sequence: CASSEGISSYNEQFF. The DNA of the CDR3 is TGTGCCAGCAGCGAGGGGATTAGCTCCTACAATGAGCAGTTCTTC.

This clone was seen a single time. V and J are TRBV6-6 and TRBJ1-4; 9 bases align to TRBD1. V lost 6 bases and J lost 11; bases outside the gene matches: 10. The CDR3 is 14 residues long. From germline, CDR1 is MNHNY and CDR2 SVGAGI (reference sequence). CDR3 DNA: TGTGCCAGCAGACTCGGACAGGGGATTGAGAAACTGTTTTTT. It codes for CASRLGQGIEKLFF.

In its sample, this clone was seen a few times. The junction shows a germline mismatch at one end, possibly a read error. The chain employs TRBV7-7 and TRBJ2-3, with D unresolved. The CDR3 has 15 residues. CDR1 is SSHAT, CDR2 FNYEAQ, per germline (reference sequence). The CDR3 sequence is CASSLGNLGTDTQYF. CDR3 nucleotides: TGTGCTAGCAGCTTAGGTAATTTAGGCACAGATACGCAGTATTTT.

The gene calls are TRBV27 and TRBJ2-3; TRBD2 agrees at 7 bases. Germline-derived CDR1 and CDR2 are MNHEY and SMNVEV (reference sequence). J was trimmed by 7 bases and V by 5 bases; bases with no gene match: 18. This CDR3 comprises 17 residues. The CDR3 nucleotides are TGTGCCAGCAGTCCCAACTCGGGGGGACTCACGGATTATACGCAGTATTTT. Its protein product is CASSPNSGGLTDYTQYF.

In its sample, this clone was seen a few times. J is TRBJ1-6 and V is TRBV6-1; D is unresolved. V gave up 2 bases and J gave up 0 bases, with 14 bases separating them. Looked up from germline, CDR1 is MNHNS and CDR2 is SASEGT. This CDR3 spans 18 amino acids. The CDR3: CASSEIVGGSSYNSPLHF. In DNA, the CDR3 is TGTGCCAGCAGTGAAATAGTTGGAGGCAGCTCCTATAATTCACCCCTCCACTTT.

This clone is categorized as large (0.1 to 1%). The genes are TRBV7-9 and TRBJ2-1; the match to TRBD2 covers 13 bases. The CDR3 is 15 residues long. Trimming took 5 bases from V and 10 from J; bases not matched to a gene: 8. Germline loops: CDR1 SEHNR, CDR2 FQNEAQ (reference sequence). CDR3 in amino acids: CASSSYGLAGVEQFF. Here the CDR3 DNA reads TGTGCCAGCAGCAGCTACGGACTAGCGGGGGTGGAGCAGTTCTTC. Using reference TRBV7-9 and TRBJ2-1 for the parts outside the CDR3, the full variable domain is DTGVSQNPRHKITKRGQNVTFRCDPISEHNRLYWYRQTLGQGPEFLTYFQNEAQLEKSRLLSDRFSAERPKGSFSTLEIQRTEQGDSAMYLCASSSYGLAGVEQFFGPGTRLTVL.

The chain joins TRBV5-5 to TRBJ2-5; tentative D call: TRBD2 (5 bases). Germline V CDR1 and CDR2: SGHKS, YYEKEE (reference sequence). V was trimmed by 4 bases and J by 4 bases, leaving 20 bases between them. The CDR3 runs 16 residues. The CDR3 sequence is CASSPGVFYSRETQYF. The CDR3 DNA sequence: TGTGCCAGCAGCCCCGGGGTCTTTTATTCGCGAGAGACCCAGTACTTC.

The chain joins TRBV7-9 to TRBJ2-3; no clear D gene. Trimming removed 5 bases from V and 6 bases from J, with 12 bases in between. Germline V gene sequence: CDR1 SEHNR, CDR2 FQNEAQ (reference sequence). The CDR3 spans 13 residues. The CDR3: CASSAYSTDTQYF. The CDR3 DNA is TGTGCCAGCAGCGCCTATAGTACCGATACGCAGTATTTT.

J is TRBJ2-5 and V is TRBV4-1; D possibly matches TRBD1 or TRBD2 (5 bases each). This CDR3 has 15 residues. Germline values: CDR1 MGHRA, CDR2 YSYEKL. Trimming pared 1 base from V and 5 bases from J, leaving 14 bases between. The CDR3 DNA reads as TGCGCCAGCAGCCAAGTTGAGGGGAGCGAGGAGACCCAGTACTTC. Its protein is CASSQVEGSEETQYF.

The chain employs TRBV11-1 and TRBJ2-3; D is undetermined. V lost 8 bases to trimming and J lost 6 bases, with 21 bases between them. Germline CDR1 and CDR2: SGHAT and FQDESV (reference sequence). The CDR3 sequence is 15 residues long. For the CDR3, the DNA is TGTGCCAGCGGGTTAACGACTGCGACCTACGATACGCAGTATTTT. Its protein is CASGLTTATYDTQYF.

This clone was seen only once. The CDR3 nucleotides are TGTGCCAGCAGACCGACAACTGCTTTTGGATATATGCATAATTCACCCCTCCACTTT. Its protein product is CASRPTTAFGYMHNSPLHF. The chain is built from TRBV27 and TRBJ1-6; no firm D call. The CDR3 has 19 residues. The germline V and J ends were trimmed by 6 bases and 5 bases, with 26 bases remaining between them. In germline, CDR1 is MNHEY, CDR2 SMNVEV (reference sequence).

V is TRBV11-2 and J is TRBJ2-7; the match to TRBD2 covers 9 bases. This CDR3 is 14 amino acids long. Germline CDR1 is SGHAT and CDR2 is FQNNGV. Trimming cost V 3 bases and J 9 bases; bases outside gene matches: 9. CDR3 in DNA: TGTGCCAGCAGCTTCGGCGGGGGGGCGTTCGGGCAGTACTTC. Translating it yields CASSFGGGAFGQYF.

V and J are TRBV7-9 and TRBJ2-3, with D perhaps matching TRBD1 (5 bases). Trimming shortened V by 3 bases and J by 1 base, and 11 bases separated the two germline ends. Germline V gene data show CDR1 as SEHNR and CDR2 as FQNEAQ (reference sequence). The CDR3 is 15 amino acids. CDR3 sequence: CASSFKLGRTDTQYF. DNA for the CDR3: TGTGCCAGCAGCTTTAAACTGGGGCGCACAGATACGCAGTATTTT.